The 15 T cell receptor beta chains listed next were all sequenced from one sample in a study of CD8 T cells in Susac syndrome. Random hexamers were used to reverse transcribe an amount of about 0.45 to 1 ug RNA. One entry per CDR3 protein, called by TCRdb with MiXCR from the immunoSEQ multiplex PCR reads. The sample shows around 150,000 distinct CDR3 sequences, roughly 94% of them seen only once. What was sequenced was CD8+ T cells from PBMCs. The receptors were sampled from a human donor with Susac syndrome.

This rearrangement joins TRBV9 to TRBJ2-1, with TRBD2 matching 8 bases. The V segment lost 3 bases and the J segment 5 bases; nucleotides outside the gene matches: 10. Germline V gives CDR1 SGDLS, CDR2 YYNGEE. The length of the CDR3 is 16 residues. This CDR3 is CASSAYTSGFNNEQFF. Written as DNA, the CDR3 is TGTGCCAGCAGCGCATACACTAGCGGATTTAACAATGAGCAGTTCTTC. The entire variable domain, with the rest obtained from reference TRBV9 and TRBJ2-1, is as follows: DSGVTQTPKHLITATGQRVTLRCSPRSGDLSVYWYQQSLDQGLQFLIQYYNGEERAKGNILERFSAQQFPDLHSELNLSSLELGDSALYFCASSAYTSGFNNEQFFGPGTRLTVL.

Note on this clonotype: Compared with germline, one end of the junction differs, possibly owing to a read error. This rearrangement joins TRBV4-1 to TRBJ2-7, with D possibly being TRBD2 (5 bases). Per the germline V gene, CDR1 is MGHRA and CDR2 is YSYEKL. This CDR3 has 15 residues. This CDR3 is CASSLKPTRLNERYF. The CDR3, as DNA: TGCGCCAGCAGCCTCAAACCAACTAGATTAAACGAGCGGTACTTC.

V and J are TRBV28 and TRBJ1-4; the match to TRBD1 covers 8 bases. CDR1 and CDR2 from the germline V gene are MDHEN and SYDVKM. J was trimmed by 7 bases and V by 8 bases; bases with no gene match: 6. The CDR3 contains 13 residues. CDR3 in DNA: TGTGCCAGCCTACCAGGGGGCGGTGAAAAACTGTTTTTT. Translating gives CASLPGGGEKLFF.

V usage is TRBV7-9 and J usage is TRBJ1-2; D is unclear. CDR3 length: 13 amino acids. Germline CDR1 reads SEHNR; CDR2 reads FQNEAQ (reference sequence). Between the trimmed V and J ends, which lost 5 bases and 3 bases, there was a span of 10 bases. DNA of the CDR3: TGTGCCAGCAGCATACCTCGGGACTATGGCTACACCTTC. It codes for CASSIPRDYGYTF.

This chain links TRBV20-1 with TRBJ2-7, with TRBD2 matching over 7 bases. Germline V gives CDR1 DFQATT, CDR2 SNEGSKA (reference sequence). Trimming cost V 0 bases and J 3 bases; bases outside gene matches: 8. The CDR3 totals 15 residues. DNA for the CDR3: TGCAGTGCTAGAGATTCGAGCGGGGTCTTCTACGAGCAGTACTTC. Translated, it gives CSARDSSGVFYEQYF.

This chain joins TRBV7-9 and TRBJ2-7, with D uncertain. CDR3 length: 11 residues. V was cut by 3 bases and J by 5 bases, with 5 bases left in between. CDR1 and CDR2 (germline): SEHNR, FQNEAQ (reference sequence). The CDR3 sequence is CASSFPDEQYF. CDR3 nucleotide sequence: TGTGCCAGCAGCTTCCCCGACGAGCAGTACTTC.

The chain has TRBV9 and TRBJ2-5, with D perhaps matching TRBD2 (6 bases). Germline values: CDR1 SGDLS, CDR2 YYNGEE. The length of the CDR3 is 16 residues. With 0 bases removed from V and 4 bases from J, the gap between germline ends came to 16 bases. CDR3 region: CASSVGGDGLRETQYF. The DNA for the CDR3 is TGTGCCAGCAGCGTAGGGGGGGACGGCCTAAGAGAGACCCAGTACTTC.

This clonotype has just one count. V and J are TRBV12-3 or TRBV12-4 and TRBJ2-7; TRBD2 matches at 7 bases. The CDR3 runs 16 residues. Trimming at V came to 6 bases and at J to 0 bases, leaving 11 bases not matched to a gene. The CDR3 DNA sequence: TGTGCCAGCAGGCCACCATGGACTAGAGACTCCTACGAGCAGTACTTC. Protein: CASRPPWTRDSYEQYF.

The chain links TRBV20-1 to TRBJ2-2; 8 bases are shared with TRBD1. Trimming removed 6 bases from V and 2 bases from J; junction bases left unmatched: 14. Looked up from germline, CDR1 is DFQATT and CDR2 is SNEGSKA (reference sequence). The CDR3 has 17 residues. CDR3 sequence: CSAALSRDRINTGELFF. The CDR3 DNA reads as TGCAGTGCCGCTCTGTCCCGGGACAGGATCAACACCGGGGAGCTGTTTTTT.

The J gene is TRBJ2-1, the V gene TRBV1; TRBD2, as called in the table, went unchecked against the DNA. TRBV1 is listed as a pseudogene. There are 16 residues in the CDR3. The CDR3 DNA sequence: TGCACCAGCGGCAACCCGGGACTAGCGGGATGTACTGAGCAGTTCTTC. It encodes CTSGNPGLAGCTEQFF.

This clonotype was counted a single time. This chain connects TRBV12-3 or TRBV12-4 to TRBJ2-1; 9 bases line up with TRBD2. This CDR3 has 14 residues. Germline trimming cut 5 bases from V and 8 bases from J; bases unmatched to any gene: 7. The CDR3 DNA sequence: TGTGCCAGCAGTGGGGGGACTAGCTCCGATGAGCAGTTCTTC. Protein product: CASSGGTSSDEQFF.

The V call is TRBV5-6, the J call TRBJ2-2; D uncertain. CDR1 SGHDT and CDR2 YYEEEE come from the germline V gene. Trimming cost V 2 bases and J 4 bases, with 6 bases left between them. The CDR3 runs to 13 residues. The CDR3 protein is CASSFASTGELFF. The DNA of the CDR3 is TGTGCCAGCAGCTTCGCCAGCACCGGGGAGCTGTTTTTT.

The genes are TRBV29-1 and TRBJ2-1; 9 positions agree with TRBD2. Germline V gene sequence: CDR1 SQVTM, CDR2 ANQGSEA. V shed 0 bases, J shed 7 bases, and the junction held 10 bases outside the gene matches. The CDR3 runs to 16 residues. This CDR3 reads CSVEDPKLAGSNEQFF. For the CDR3, the DNA is TGCAGCGTTGAAGATCCGAAACTAGCGGGCTCTAATGAGCAGTTCTTC.

The chain recombines TRBV11-2 with TRBJ2-7, with a tentative D call TRBD2 (6 bases). Germline CDR1 is SGHAT and CDR2 is FQNNGV. This CDR3 contains 12 residues. V gave up 4 bases and J gave up 7 bases, with 11 bases separating them. CDR3 residues: CASSYGAGEQYF. The CDR3 DNA sequence: TGTGCCAGCAGCTATGGGGCGGGAGAGCAGTACTTC.

The chain links TRBV3-1 to TRBJ2-7; TRBD2 matches at 7 bases. CDR1 LGHDT and CDR2 YNNKEL come from the germline V gene (reference sequence). The CDR3 has 15 residues. The V and J ends lost 1 base and 7 bases, in that order; junction bases with no gene match: 10. The CDR3 is CASSQASGTTGEQYF. The CDR3 region has the DNA TGTGCCAGCAGCCAAGCAAGCGGGACGACGGGGGAGCAGTACTTC.